A selection of T cell receptor beta chains follows, all from one sample in a study of a mutant IDH1 vaccine in newly diagnosed glioma. Using immunoSEQ multiplex PCR, the repertoire was profiled, and TCRdb retains in-frame clones only, with some absent. Of about 38,000 clones listed, about 84% were seen once; the top ten hold around 5.2%. For these TCRs, the target antigens are not known. Sequences were derived from PBMCs, sampled from a glioma patient whose treatment included an IDH1 peptide vaccine. These receptors were taken from a man aged 40-49 years with glioma. Each CDR3 is given with its conserved first and last residue. The D gene is left open where the match is weak. Size is stated for part of the rows, as once, few or many counts, or as a class when the clone is expanded.

j_call v_call clone_size d_call cdr3_nt cdr3_aa
TRBJ2-6 TRBV7-2 - - TGTGCCAGCAGCTGGACCGCCTCTGGGGCCAACGTCCTGACTTTC CASSWTASGANVLTF
TRBJ2-7 TRBV6-5 - TRBD1 TGTGCCAGCAGTCCGCTGGGACAGGGTAGCTACGAGCAGTACTTC CASSPLGQGSYEQYF
TRBJ1-4 TRBV5-1 - - TGCGCCAGCAGCTTGGAGGGCGGGGTAACTAATGAAAAACTGTTTTTT CASSLEGGVTNEKLFF
TRBJ1-2 TRBV5-1 - TRBD1 TGCGCCAGCAGCGAGACAGGGGTCTATGGCTACACCTTC CASSETGVYGYTF
TRBJ2-5 TRBV5-4 - TRBD2 TGTGCCAGCAGCTCCCCGGGACTAGGGCAAGAGACCCAGTACTTC CASSSPGLGQETQYF
TRBJ1-6 TRBV2 - - TGTGCCAGCAGGGGGACGCCGGGCGGGCCGAATAATTCACCCCTCCACTTT CASRGTPGGPNNSPLHF
TRBJ1-5 TRBV4-1 few - TGCGCCAGCAGCCAAGCTGACAGCAATCAGCCCCAGCATTTT CASSQADSNQPQHF
TRBJ2-5 TRBV25-1 - - TGTGCCAGCAGTGAATATCTTGCGACTAGGGGGGAGACCCAGTACTTC CASSEYLATRGETQYF
TRBJ1-2 TRBV27 - - TGTGCCAGCAGTGAGTCAGGGAACTGGTTTGGCTACACCTTC CASSESGNWFGYTF
TRBJ2-3 TRBV6-1 - - TGTGCCAGCAGTGAAGATAAAATACGCACAGATACGCAGTATTTT CASSEDKIRTDTQYF
TRBJ1-2 TRBV2 - TRBD1 TGTGCCAGCAAAGGGACAGGAGCCGCTAGGGATGGCTACACCTTC CASKGTGAARDGYTF
TRBJ1-2 TRBV14 - - TGTGCCAGCAGCCAAGCAGGACTGCTCTATGGCTACACCTTC CASSQAGLLYGYTF
TRBJ1-1 TRBV6-6 - TRBD1 TGTGCCAGCAGCCCCGGGACAGGGTCTGAAGCTTTCTTT CASSPGTGSEAFF
TRBJ2-2 TRBV7-6 - - TGTGCCAGCAGCTTAGAACGAACCGGGGAGCTGTTTTTT CASSLERTGELFF
TRBJ2-5 TRBV5-1 - - TGCGCCAGCAGCTCAGGACTTACACAAGAGACCCAGTACTTC CASSSGLTQETQYF
TRBJ2-7 TRBV19 - TRBD1 TGTGCCAGTAGTATAGAGCCCATGGACAGGGCAGGGGAGCAGTACTTC CASSIEPMDRAGEQYF
TRBJ1-4 TRBV6-1 - - TGTGCCTCAATGGCTTGGGGGACGGGTGAAAAACTGTTTTTT CASMAWGTGEKLFF
TRBJ1-2 TRBV20-1 - - TGCAGTGCTACGTCAGGTTATGGCTACACCTTC CSATSGYGYTF
TRBJ1-6 TRBV6-5 - - TGTGCCAGCAGTTACCGCCGGGTTGGCCCACCCCTCCACTTT CASSYRRVGPPLHF
TRBJ2-5 TRBV18 - - TGTGCCAGCTCACCGTTGAGCGAGACCCAGTACTTC CASSPLSETQYF
TRBJ1-1 TRBV7-9 - - TGTGCCAGCAGCTTAGGTTCGGGTTACACTGAAGCTTTCTTT CASSLGSGYTEAFF
TRBJ2-5 TRBV6-5 - - TGTGCCAGCAGTTTTGGGATTAGGGAGACCCAGTACTTC CASSFGIRETQYF
TRBJ2-1 TRBV10-1 - TRBD2 TGCGCCAGCAGCCCAACTAGCGGGGGGGCCTACAATGAGCAGTTCTTC CASSPTSGGAYNEQFF
TRBJ2-1 TRBV2 - - TGTGCCAGCAGTGTGGACAATGAGCAGTTCTTC CASSVDNEQFF
TRBJ1-1 TRBV6-5 - - TGTGCCAGCAGTTTACAGAGAGGCACTGAAGCTTTCTTT CASSLQRGTEAFF
TRBJ1-2 TRBV20-1 few - TGCAGTGCTAGTGGCCCATTCACCTTC CSASGPFTF
TRBJ2-5 TRBV7-9 - - TGTGCCAGCAGCCGACAAGAGACCCAGTACTTC CASSRQETQYF
TRBJ2-3 TRBV5-1 few - TGCGCCAGCAGCTTTCCGGGGGAAGATACGCAGTATTTT CASSFPGEDTQYF
TRBJ2-6 TRBV4-2 once - TGTGCCAGCAGCCAAGCGGGGAGTTTTAACTCTGGGGCCAACGTCCTGACTTTC CASSQAGSFNSGANVLTF
TRBJ2-3 TRBV4-1 - TRBD2 TGCGCCAGCAGCCACGTCGCGGGGGGCACAGATACGCAGTATTTT CASSHVAGGTDTQYF
TRBJ2-5 TRBV7-8 - - TGTGCCAGCAGCCTAAACAGGATTCAAGAGACCCAGTACTTC CASSLNRIQETQYF
TRBJ1-4 TRBV7-2 - - TGTGCCAGCAGGTCCAGCAATAATGAAAAACTGTTTTTT CASRSSNNEKLFF
TRBJ1-2 TRBV19 - - TGTGCCAGTAGTGGGATCTCGGGCTATGGCTACACCTTC CASSGISGYGYTF
TRBJ2-2 TRBV7-3 few - TGTGCCAGCAGCCCCCGGTCTCCTAGGAACACCGGGGAGCTGTTTTTT CASSPRSPRNTGELFF
TRBJ2-7 TRBV6-1 - - TGTGCCAGCAGTCACACCCCCAGCTACGAGCAGTACTTC CASSHTPSYEQYF
TRBJ1-1 TRBV5-6 - - TGTGCCAGCAGCTTGAGCACTGAAGCTTTCTTT CASSLSTEAFF
TRBJ2-4 TRBV29-1 - - TGCAGCGTCAGGGATCTAGCCAAAAACATTCAGTACTTC CSVRDLAKNIQYF
TRBJ2-6 TRBV13 - TRBD1 TGTGCCAGCAGCCACAGGGGTTTCTCTGGGGCCAACGTCCTGACTTTC CASSHRGFSGANVLTF
TRBJ1-3 TRBV6-1 few - TGTGCCAGCAGTGGTTCTGTCCCTGGAAACACCATATATTTT CASSGSVPGNTIYF
TRBJ2-5 TRBV6-5 - - TGTGCCAGCTCTCTTCGGGTGCGAGAGACCCAGTACTTC CASSLRVRETQYF
TRBJ2-7 TRBV6-1 - TRBD1 TGTGCCAGCAGTGAAAGTAAAATTTGGGGACAGAACTACGAGCAGTACTTC CASSESKIWGQNYEQYF
TRBJ2-5 TRBV5-6 - - TGTGCCAGCAGCTTGCCCCCAGTACAAGAGACCCAGTACTTC CASSLPPVQETQYF
TRBJ2-7 TRBV19 few - TGTGCCAGTAGTGTTCAGGGTTGGGGATTCTACGAGCAGTACTTC CASSVQGWGFYEQYF
TRBJ1-4 TRBV5-1 - TRBD1 TGCGCCAGCAGCTTGGGGGACAGGGGGCTGCCTGAAAAACTGTTTTTT CASSLGDRGLPEKLFF
TRBJ1-4 TRBV10-2 - - TGCGCCAGCAGTCTGGAGGCGCGTGAAAAACTGTTTTTT CASSLEAREKLFF
TRBJ2-1 TRBV30 - TRBD2 TGTGCCTGGAGTGTTACCGGGGGGGCCTACAATGAGCAGTTCTTC CAWSVTGGAYNEQFF
TRBJ1-1 TRBV30 few - TGTGCCTGGAGTCTAAAGGCTGGGACTGAAGCTTTCTTT CAWSLKAGTEAFF
TRBJ2-2 TRBV7-9 - TRBD1 TGTGCCAGCAGCCAAGGGACAGGGCGAACCGGGGAGCTGTTTTTT CASSQGTGRTGELFF
TRBJ1-2 TRBV18 - - TGTGCCAGCTCACCTAATAGTATGGACTACACCTTC CASSPNSMDYTF
TRBJ2-1 TRBV14 - - TGTGCCAGCAGCCAGCAGCTCGGGACACGCAATGAGCAGTTCTTC CASSQQLGTRNEQFF
TRBJ2-7 TRBV27 - TRBD2 TGTGCCAGCAGTTTATATAGCGGGGGATCCTACGAGCAGTACTTC CASSLYSGGSYEQYF
TRBJ1-1 TRBV5-1 - - TGCGCCACCTCGCGCAGCCAGAACACTGAAGCTTTCTTT CATSRSQNTEAFF
TRBJ1-2 TRBV29-1 - - TGCAGTGTGGGGGGCAGATTAGACTATGGCTACACCTTC CSVGGRLDYGYTF
TRBJ1-6 TRBV5-1 - - TGCGCCAGCAGCAAGACCGGACCTCGGGGGGGAGATTCACCCCTCCACTTT CASSKTGPRGGDSPLHF
TRBJ2-5 TRBV29-1 - - TGCAGCGTTGTGGGGACTGCGGGGGAGACCCAGTACTTC CSVVGTAGETQYF
TRBJ1-6 TRBV5-1 - - TGCGCCAGCAGCTTGGTTGCGGCAGGGTTAAATTCACCCCTCCACTTT CASSLVAAGLNSPLHF
TRBJ1-1 TRBV20-1 few - TGCAGTGTGGCGGTAAACACTGAAGCTTTCTTT CSVAVNTEAFF
TRBJ2-5 TRBV10-2 - TRBD1 TGCGCCAGCAGTGTGACAGGGGCACCCCAAGAGACCCAGTACTTC CASSVTGAPQETQYF
TRBJ1-4 TRBV15 - - TGTGCCACCAGCAGAGATGGAGGGCTAAATGAAAAACTGTTTTTT CATSRDGGLNEKLFF
TRBJ2-7 TRBV9 - - TGTGCCAGCAGCCCTGGTCCGGGTGAGCAGTACTTC CASSPGPGEQYF